This TCR beta chain was recovered during a study of OX40 agonist ivuxolimab in advanced cancers. Study as a whole: Patients got intravenous ivuxolimab at 0.01 to 10 mg/kg every 2 weeks. Study results and caveats: Some nonresponders additionally presented with little normalized T-cell clonal expansion. There was clonal expansion of CD4+ and CD8+ blood T cells by week 6 at 0.1 to 3.0 mg/kg. Antigen specificity was not determined for the expanded peripheral T cells.

The repertoire was sequenced with immunoSEQ multiplex PCR; TCRdb's copy has only in-frame clones and lacks some. The sample includes about 35,000 clones, nearly 75% of them seen just once. Only one count was recorded for this clone. Its antigen remains unknown. Germline CDR1 reads SEHNR; CDR2 reads FQNEAQ (reference sequence). V lost 5 bases, J lost 7 bases, and 11 bases lay in between. The CDR3 length is 12 residues. The sample was CD4+ or CD8+ T cells sorted from blood, taken in a trial of the OX40 agonist ivuxolimab. The receptor was isolated from an adult with an advanced solid tumor such as melanoma, head and neck, liver or kidney cancer. V usage is TRBV7-9 and J usage is TRBJ2-5; no reliable D call. CDR3 sequence reads: CASSPYPGTQYF. CDR3 bases: TGTGCCAGCAGCCCCTATCCCGGGACCCAGTACTTC. The full variable domain, completed using reference TRBV7-9 and TRBJ2-5, is DTGVSQNPRHKITKRGQNVTFRCDPISEHNRLYWYRQTLGQGPEFLTYFQNEAQLEKSRLLSDRFSAERPKGSFSTLEIQRTEQGDSAMYLCASSPYPGTQYFGPGTRLLVL.